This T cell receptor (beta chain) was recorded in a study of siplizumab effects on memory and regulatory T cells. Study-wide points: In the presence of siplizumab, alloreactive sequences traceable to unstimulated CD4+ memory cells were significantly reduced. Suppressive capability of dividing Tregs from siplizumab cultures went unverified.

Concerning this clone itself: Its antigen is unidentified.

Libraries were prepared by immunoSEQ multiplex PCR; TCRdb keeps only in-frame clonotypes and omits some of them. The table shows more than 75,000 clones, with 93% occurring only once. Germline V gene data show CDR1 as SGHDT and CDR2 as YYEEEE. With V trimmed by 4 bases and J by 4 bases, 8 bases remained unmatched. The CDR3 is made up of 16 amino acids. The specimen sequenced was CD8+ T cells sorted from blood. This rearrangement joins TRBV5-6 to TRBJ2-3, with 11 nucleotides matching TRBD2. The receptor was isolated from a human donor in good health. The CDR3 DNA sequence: TGTGCCAGCAGCCCAACCCTAGCGGGGGGATCAGATACGCAGTATTTT. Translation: CASSPTLAGGSDTQYF.